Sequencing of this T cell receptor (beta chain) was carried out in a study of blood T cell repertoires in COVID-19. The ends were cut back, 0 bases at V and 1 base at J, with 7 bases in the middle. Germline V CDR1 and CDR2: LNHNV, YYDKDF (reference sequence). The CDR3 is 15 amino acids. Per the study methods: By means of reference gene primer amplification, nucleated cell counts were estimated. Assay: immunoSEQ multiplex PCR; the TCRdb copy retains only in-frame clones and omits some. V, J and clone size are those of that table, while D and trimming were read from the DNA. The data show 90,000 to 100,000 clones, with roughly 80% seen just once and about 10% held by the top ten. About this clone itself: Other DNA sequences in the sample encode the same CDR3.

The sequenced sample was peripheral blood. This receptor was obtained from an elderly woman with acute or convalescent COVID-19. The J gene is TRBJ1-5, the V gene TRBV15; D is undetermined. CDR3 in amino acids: CATSRDRGSNQPQHF. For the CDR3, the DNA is TGTGCCACCAGCAGAGATAGAGGCAGCAATCAGCCCCAGCATTTT.